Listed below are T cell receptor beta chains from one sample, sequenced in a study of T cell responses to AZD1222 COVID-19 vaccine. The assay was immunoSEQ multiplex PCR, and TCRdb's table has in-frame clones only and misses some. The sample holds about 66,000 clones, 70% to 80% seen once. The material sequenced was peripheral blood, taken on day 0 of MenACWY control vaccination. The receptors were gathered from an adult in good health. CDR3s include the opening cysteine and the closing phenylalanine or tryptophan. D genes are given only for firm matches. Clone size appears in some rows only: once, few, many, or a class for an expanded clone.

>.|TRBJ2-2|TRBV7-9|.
TGTGCCAGCAGCTTTTCCGGAACCGGGGAGCTGTTTTTT
CASSFSGTGELFF
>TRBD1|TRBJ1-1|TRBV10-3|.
TGTGCCACCCGGGAAGGACAGGGATACACTGAAGCTTTCTTT
CATREGQGYTEAFF
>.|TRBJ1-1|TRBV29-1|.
TGCAGCGTCTACGGGAGTACTGAAGCTTTCTTT
CSVYGSTEAFF
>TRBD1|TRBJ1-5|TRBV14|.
TGTGCCAGTGCGGGGACAGATGGAGGGGCGGGGAGCAATCAGCCCCAGCATTTT
CASAGTDGGAGSNQPQHF
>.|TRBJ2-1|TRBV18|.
TGTGCCAGCTCACCACTCGACGGGAACAATGAGCAGTTCTTC
CASSPLDGNNEQFF
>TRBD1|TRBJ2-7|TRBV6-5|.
TGTGCCAGCGGATACAGGGGCCCCTCTTACGAGCAGTACTTC
CASGYRGPSYEQYF
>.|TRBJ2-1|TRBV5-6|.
TGTGCCAGCAGCTTTCAGATAGCGTCTTCCAATGAGCAGTTCTTC
CASSFQIASSNEQFF
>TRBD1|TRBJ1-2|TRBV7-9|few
TGTGCCAGCAGCTCGACAGGGGTGGATGGCTACACCTTC
CASSSTGVDGYTF
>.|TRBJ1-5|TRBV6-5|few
TGTGCCAGCAGTACAATGGGAGGGCAGCCCCAGCATTTT
CASSTMGGQPQHF
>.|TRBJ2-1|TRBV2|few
TGTGCCAGCGGAAAGGGGCCCCAATTGGGTAATGAGCAGTTCTTC
CASGKGPQLGNEQFF
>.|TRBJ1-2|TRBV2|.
TGTGCCAGCAGGACCGACAGCCATGGCTACACCTTC
CASRTDSHGYTF
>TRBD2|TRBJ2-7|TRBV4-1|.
TGCGCCAGCAGCCAAGGGGAGCGGGGGCCCTACGAGCAGTACTTC
CASSQGERGPYEQYF
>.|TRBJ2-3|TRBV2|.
TGTGCCAGCAGCCAAGAATCAGATACGCAGTATTTT
CASSQESDTQYF
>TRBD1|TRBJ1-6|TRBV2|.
TGTGCCAGCAGTGAGACCGGGACAGGGAATTCACCCCTCCACTTT
CASSETGTGNSPLHF
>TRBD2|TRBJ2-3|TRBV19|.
TGTGCCAGTAGTACCGGGACTATAGCTGGATTAGATACGCAGTATTTT
CASSTGTIAGLDTQYF
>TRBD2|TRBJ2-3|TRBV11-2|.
TGTGCCAGCAGCTTACAAGCGGGGGGGCTTGGAGATACGCAGTATTTT
CASSLQAGGLGDTQYF
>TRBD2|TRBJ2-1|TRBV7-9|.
TGTGCCAGCAGAGCGGGACCCACCATTGAGCAGTTCTTC
CASRAGPTIEQFF
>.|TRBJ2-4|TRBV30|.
TGTGCCTGGAACAGAAATGGGGAAAACATTCAGTACTTC
CAWNRNGENIQYF
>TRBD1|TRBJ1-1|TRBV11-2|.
TGTGCCAGCAGCTGGGGGGACAGGGAAACTTTCTTT
CASSWGDRETFF
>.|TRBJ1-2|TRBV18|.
TGTGCCAGCTCTTCGGAGGGCTATGGCTACACCTTC
CASSSEGYGYTF
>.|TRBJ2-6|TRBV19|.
TGTGCCAGTAGGGGGGGAATAAGTTCTGGGGCCAACGTCCTGACTTTC
CASRGGISSGANVLTF
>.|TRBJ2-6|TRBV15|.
TGTGCCACCAGCAGAGAACTTCGGACCTTGGCCCCTGGGGCCAACGTCCTGACTTTC
CATSRELRTLAPGANVLTF
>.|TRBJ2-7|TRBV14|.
TGTGCCAGCAGACCTCTCTACGAGCAGTACTTC
CASRPLYEQYF
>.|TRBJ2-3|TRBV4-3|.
TGCGCCAGCAGCCAAGAGGGGGCTAGCACAGATACGCAGTATTTT
CASSQEGASTDTQYF
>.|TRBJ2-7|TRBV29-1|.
TGCAGCGTTGGCTCTAAGCGGAGCTCCTACGAGCAGTACTTC
CSVGSKRSSYEQYF
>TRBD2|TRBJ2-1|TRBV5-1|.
TGCGCCAGCAGCTTGGAGGTTAGCGGGACGGATGAGCAGTTCTTC
CASSLEVSGTDEQFF
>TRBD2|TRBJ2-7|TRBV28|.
TGTGCCAGCAGTCCCTTAAGCGGGAGGGCCTCCTACGAGCAGTACTTC
CASSPLSGRASYEQYF
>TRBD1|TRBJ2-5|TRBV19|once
TGTGCCAGTAGCGACAGGGCTCGGGAGACCCAGTACTTC
CASSDRARETQYF
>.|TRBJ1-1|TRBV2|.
TGTGCCAGCAGAGGGGACACCCGAGGGAAAGCTTTCTTT
CASRGDTRGKAFF
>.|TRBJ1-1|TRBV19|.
TGTGCCAGTAGGGGTTCACCAGAACAATCTGAAGCTTTCTTT
CASRGSPEQSEAFF
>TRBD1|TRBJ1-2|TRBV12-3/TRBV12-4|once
TGTGCCAGCAGTAGGACAGGGAGACGTGGCTACACCTTC
CASSRTGRRGYTF
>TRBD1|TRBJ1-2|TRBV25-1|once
TGTGCCAGCAGACAACAGGGGCACAACCTACCAGCTAACTATGGCTACACCTTC
CASRQQGHNLPANYGYTF
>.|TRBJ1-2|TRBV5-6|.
TGTGCCAGCAGCGGGGCCCCCGGGGAATTTCCTGGCTACACCTTC
CASSGAPGEFPGYTF
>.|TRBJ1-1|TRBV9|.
TGTGCCAGCAGCGTAGACGGATTCTCTGAAGCTTTCTTT
CASSVDGFSEAFF
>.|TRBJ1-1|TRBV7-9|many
TGTGCCAGCAGCTCGTACATCGGGAGTAAAACTGAAGCTTTCTTT
CASSSYIGSKTEAFF
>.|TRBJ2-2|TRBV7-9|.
TGTGCCAGCAGGCCCCGGGGCAGGGGGGTCGTGGACACCGGGGAGCTGTTTTTT
CASRPRGRGVVDTGELFF
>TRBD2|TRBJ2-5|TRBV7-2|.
TGTGCCAGCAGCTTAGCGCGGACCGCGGGGGACCAGTACTTC
CASSLARTAGDQYF
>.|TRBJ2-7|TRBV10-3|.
TGTGCCATATCGACAGGCCCCTACGAGCAGTACTTC
CAISTGPYEQYF
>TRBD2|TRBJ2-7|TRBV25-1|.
TGTGCCAGCGGGTACGGACTAGCGGGCCTCTCCTACGAGCAGTACTTC
CASGYGLAGLSYEQYF
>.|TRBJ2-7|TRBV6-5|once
TGTGCCAGCAGCCCAGGGATGGGTGGATACGAGCAGTACTTC
CASSPGMGGYEQYF
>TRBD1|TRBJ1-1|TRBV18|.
TGTGCCACCCTCAGGGACAGGCTGAACACTGAAGCTTTCTTT
CATLRDRLNTEAFF
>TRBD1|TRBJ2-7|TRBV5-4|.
TGTGCCAGCAGCTTGGTCGGGACAGGGAACGAGCAGTACTTC
CASSLVGTGNEQYF
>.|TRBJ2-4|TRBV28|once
TGTGCCAGCAGTTCCCAGATAGGATACAAAAACATTCAGTACTTC
CASSSQIGYKNIQYF
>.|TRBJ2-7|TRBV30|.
TGTGCCTGGAGTGTACTTGGGGACGGGCAGTACTTC
CAWSVLGDGQYF
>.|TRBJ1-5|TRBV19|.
TGTGCCAGTAGTATGGCAGTCAACAATCAGCCCCAGCATTTT
CASSMAVNNQPQHF
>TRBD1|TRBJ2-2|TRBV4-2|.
TGTGCCAGCAGCCTAAGGACAGGGAACGGGGAGCTGTTTTTT
CASSLRTGNGELFF
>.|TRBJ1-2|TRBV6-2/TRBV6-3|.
TGTGCCAGCAGTCTTGCGAATCGGCCAACTAACTATGGCTACACCTTC
CASSLANRPTNYGYTF
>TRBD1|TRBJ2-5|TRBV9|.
TGTGCCAGCAGCCCTAGACAGGGCCAAGAGACCCAGTACTTC
CASSPRQGQETQYF
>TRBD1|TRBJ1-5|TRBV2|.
TGTGCCAGCAGCCAACGACAGGGGTTAGGTCGGAGCAATCAGCCCCAGCATTTT
CASSQRQGLGRSNQPQHF
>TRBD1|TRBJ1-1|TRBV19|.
TGTGCCACAGGGGGCGGCACTGAAGCTTTCTTT
CATGGGTEAFF
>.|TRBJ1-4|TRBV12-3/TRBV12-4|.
TGTGCCAGCAGTCTCAGGGTAGGGGAAAAACTGTTTTTT
CASSLRVGEKLFF
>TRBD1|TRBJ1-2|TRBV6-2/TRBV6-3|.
TGTGCCAGCACCCCCACCTCAGGGGGCTGGGGCTATGGCTACACCTTC
CASTPTSGGWGYGYTF